The 17 T cell receptor beta chains given below trace back to one sample, sequenced in a study of blood T cell repertoires in COVID-19. TCRdb's copy holds only in-frame clones and misses some; the assay was immunoSEQ multiplex PCR. The data show about 200,000 clones, approximately 86% seen once. The sample was PBMCs or T cells enriched from blood (not recorded which). The source of these receptors is a woman younger than 45 who had been exposed to COVID-19.

CDR3 coding DNA: TGTGCTAGTCGGGAGGGGGGAAACATTCAGTACTTC. Amino acid sequence: CASREGGNIQYF. The chain links TRBV12-5 to TRBJ2-4, with 8 bases identical to TRBD2. CDR1 LGHNT and CDR2 FRNRAP come from the germline V gene. The CDR3 has 12 residues. With 8 bases clipped from V and 6 bases from J, the junction kept 3 bases outside the gene matches.

This chain's CDR3 is CASSAQKDSGQGIGADYGYTF. Written as DNA, the CDR3 is TGTGCCAGCAGCGCTCAAAAAGACTCGGGACAGGGGATAGGGGCGGACTATGGCTACACCTTC. V gene TRBV9 combines with J gene TRBJ1-2; 10 bases are a match to TRBD1. This CDR3 spans 21 amino acids. Trimming cost V 3 bases and J 3 bases; bases outside gene matches: 23. In germline, CDR1 is SGDLS, CDR2 YYNGEE.

V gene TRBV12-3 or TRBV12-4 combines with J gene TRBJ1-2; D possibly corresponds to TRBD1 (6 bases). This CDR3 comprises 12 residues. The V end lost 4 bases, the J end lost 6 bases, and 9 bases lay between the germline ends. The CDR3, as DNA: TGTGCCAGCAGTTACAGGGTCGATGGCTACACCTTC. It encodes CASSYRVDGYTF.

This clone was counted a few times. The chain carries TRBV12-5 and TRBJ1-6; no definite D call. CDR3 size: 15 residues. V dropped 1 base and J dropped 11 bases, with 15 bases sitting between them. Germline V lookup: CDR1 LGHNT, CDR2 FRNRAP. CDR3 DNA: TGTGCTAGTGGTTTGGGGCTCGTGGGCTGGACACCCCTCCACTTT. It is translated as CASGLGLVGWTPLHF. Drawing the rest from reference TRBV12-5 and TRBJ1-6, the complete variable domain is DARVTQTPRHKVTEMGQEVTMRCQPILGHNTVFWYRQTMMQGLELLAYFRNRAPLDDSGMPKDRFSAEMPDATLATLKIQPSEPRDSAVYFCASGLGLVGWTPLHFGNGTRLTVT.

The chain employs TRBV18 and TRBJ2-2; 7 bases are shared with TRBD1. Germline-derived CDR1 and CDR2 are KGHSH and LQKENI. The V segment lost 4 bases and the J segment 0 bases; nucleotides outside the gene matches: 8. This CDR3 spans 17 amino acids. The DNA for the CDR3 is TGTGCCAGCTCACTGGAAATTGGGACAGCGAACACCGGGGAGCTGTTTTTT. Its translation: CASSLEIGTANTGELFF.

The chain links TRBV7-2 to TRBJ2-1; D remains ambiguous. Per germline, CDR1 SGHTA and CDR2 FQGNSA. The CDR3 runs to 16 residues. V was pared by 2 bases and J by 3 bases, with 14 bases between. DNA for the CDR3: TGTGCCAGCAGCTTAAGCTCCTCGCAATTCTACAATGAGCAGTTCTTC. Its protein is CASSLSSSQFYNEQFF.

V gene TRBV29-1 combines with J gene TRBJ1-2, with 8 positions matching TRBD1. Trimming cost V 3 bases and J 8 bases; bases outside gene matches: 5. The CDR3 runs 12 residues. Germline V CDR1 and CDR2: SQVTM, ANQGSEA. The CDR3 region is CSVDRTGYGYTF. CDR3 nucleotides: TGCAGCGTTGACCGGACAGGGTACGGCTACACCTTC.

This chain connects TRBV9 to TRBJ1-5; 7 bases align to TRBD1. The CDR3 is 17 amino acids. Germline V gives CDR1 SGDLS, CDR2 YYNGEE. V trimming: 0 bases; J trimming: 6 bases; junction bases outside the gene matches: 12. This CDR3 is CASSVERQGVLGQPQHF. DNA of the CDR3: TGTGCCAGCAGCGTAGAGCGGCAGGGGGTCCTCGGTCAGCCCCAGCATTTT.

This clone has only a few counts. J is TRBJ1-1 and V is TRBV5-1; tentatively, D is TRBD1 (6 bases). There are 13 residues in the CDR3. Deletions cut 4 bases from V and 3 bases from J, with 10 bases between. CDR1 is SGHRS, CDR2 YFSETQ, per germline. The CDR3 spells CASSRGAYTEAFF. As DNA, the CDR3 is TGCGCCAGCAGCCGGGGGGCCTACACTGAAGCTTTCTTT.

The J gene is TRBJ2-5, the V gene TRBV9, with 9 nucleotides matching TRBD1. The CDR3 sequence is 17 residues long. In germline, CDR1 is SGDLS, CDR2 YYNGEE. With 3 bases clipped from V and 2 bases from J, the junction kept 11 bases outside the gene matches. The CDR3 loop is CASSGPRTGTGQETQYF. The CDR3 DNA is TGTGCCAGCAGCGGCCCTCGAACCGGGACAGGGCAAGAGACCCAGTACTTC.

The gene calls are TRBV12-3 or TRBV12-4 and TRBJ1-1; maybe TRBD1 (5 bases). Trimming left V 3 bases short and J 13 bases short, with 12 bases between. The CDR3 contains 11 residues. The DNA for the CDR3 is TGTGCCAGCAGTTTCGGGGGGAAGGGTTTCTTT. Encoded protein: CASSFGGKGFF.

The chain has TRBV15 and TRBJ1-6; a possible D gene is TRBD1 (5 bases). The CDR3 consists of 15 residues. Germline V gene lookup returns CDR1 LNHNV and CDR2 YYDKDF (reference sequence). The ends were cut back, 0 bases at V and 10 bases at J, with 13 bases in the middle. This CDR3 reads CATSRDRGLVSPLHF. CDR3 sequence (DNA): TGTGCCACCAGCAGAGATAGGGGACTTGTCTCACCCCTCCACTTT.

V and J are TRBV19 and TRBJ2-7, with 8 positions matching TRBD1. Germline V CDR1 and CDR2: LNHDA, SQIVND (reference sequence). V lost 3 bases, J lost 2 bases, and 6 bases stayed unmatched. CDR3 size: 15 residues. The CDR3 sequence: CASSIGGTGTYEQYF. Here the CDR3 DNA reads TGTGCCAGTAGTATTGGTGGGACAGGTACCTACGAGCAGTACTTC. Filled out from reference TRBV19 and TRBJ2-7, the complete variable domain reads DGGITQSPKYLFRKEGQNVTLSCEQNLNHDAMYWYRQDPGQGLRLIYYSQIVNDFQKGDIAEGYSVSREKKESFPLTVTSAQKNPTAFYLCASSIGGTGTYEQYFGPGTRLTVT.

This chain joins TRBV6-6 and TRBJ1-2; no definite D call. The CDR3 length is 13 residues. CDR1 MNHNY and CDR2 SVGAGI come from the germline V gene (reference sequence). Trimming shortened V by 6 bases and J by 2 bases, and 10 bases separated the two germline ends. Here the CDR3 DNA reads TGTGCCAGCAGGCTGGACTTGAACTATGGCTACACCTTC. Amino acid sequence: CASRLDLNYGYTF.

V usage is TRBV3-1 (or the pseudogene TRBV3-2) and J usage is TRBJ1-6; D call uncertain. Germline CDR1 and CDR2: LGHDT and YNNKEL (reference sequence). Trimming took 2 bases from V and 5 from J, leaving 7 bases between them. The CDR3 is made up of 14 amino acids. The CDR3 region has the DNA TGTGCCAGCAGCCAACAGGTCAATAATTCACCCCTCCACTTT. Its protein is CASSQQVNNSPLHF.

Here the CDR3 DNA reads TGCGCCAGCAGCTTGGAGCGGGCGGGAAGACGCTACGAGCAGTACTTC. It specifies CASSLERAGRRYEQYF. The V gene is TRBV5-1, the J gene TRBJ2-7; tentatively, D is TRBD2 (6 bases). V was clipped by 0 bases and J by 3 bases, with 16 bases between them. The CDR3 is made up of 16 amino acids. Looked up from germline, CDR1 is SGHRS and CDR2 is YFSETQ. Combining the CDR3 with reference TRBV5-1 and TRBJ2-7 gives the whole variable domain KAGVTQTPRYLIKTRGQQVTLSCSPISGHRSVSWYQQTPGQGLQFLFEYFSETQRNKGNFPGRFSGRQFSNSRSEMNVSTLELGDSALYLCASSLERAGRRYEQYFGPGTRLTVT.

V gene TRBV12-3 or TRBV12-4 combines with J gene TRBJ1-2; maybe TRBD1 (6 bases). V lost 6 bases to trimming and J lost 8 bases, with 13 bases between them. The CDR3 totals 12 residues. In DNA form, the CDR3 reads TGTGCCAGCAGCAGGGGTTTCGTCGGCTACACCTTC. It encodes CASSRGFVGYTF.